This TCR beta chain was sequenced in a study of neurological immune-mediated disorders. Study-level results: There was no clinical or MRI feature that showed an association with the multiple sclerosis repertoire cluster.

The method for making cDNA was 5'RACE, and it used 10-nucleotide random UMIs. The yield of each sequencing run was over 190 million TCR-beta sequences from 15-18 subjects. Using its own MiXCR run on the 5' RACE reads, TCRdb lists one record per CDR3 protein. The repertoire consists of about 66,000 distinct CDR3 sequences, with 3.9% occurring once and the leading ten covering 1.3%. Ten or more counts support this clonotype. Its antigen is not identified. Germline V gene data show CDR1 as DFQATT and CDR2 as SNEGSKA (reference sequence). There are 13 residues in the CDR3. Deletions cut 0 bases from V and 6 bases from J, with 11 bases between.

The sample was PBMCs. The sequence was obtained from a man younger than 45 with multiple sclerosis. The V and J genes are TRBV20-1 and TRBJ1-2; no firm D call. DNA of the CDR3: TGCAGTGCTAGAGATTCGTGGGGAAATGGCTACACCTTC. Its protein product is CSARDSWGNGYTF.